This TCR beta chain originates from a study of cytomegalovirus exposure and HLA in healthy donors (dated by TCRdb to 2016 to 2017). In the study overall: According to an earlier analysis of 550 to 750 of the donors, 200 million or so T cells yielded 90 million to 130 million unique TCR beta sequences and more than 250 Gb of sequence data. An early release covering roughly 640 HLA-typed donors comprised roughly 300 gigabases of sequencing data and 85 million or so unique TCR sequences. Among the roughly 400 genotyped donors, roughly 80% belonged to the genetic ancestry cluster associated with self-reported Caucasian donors. The study aimed to test whether signatures of past pathogen exposure could be identified by cataloging public T cell receptors. The study used immunosequencing to profile the T cell repertoires of hundreds of subjects and linked those repertoires to cytomegalovirus serostatus. Along with the roughly 700-subject first cohort, a separate validation cohort of more than 90 different subjects was used. The study combined high-throughput TCR immunosequencing, statistical association of individual TCRs with disease status, and machine learning to predict cytomegalovirus infection status. A later analysis re-analyzed previously published TCR beta repertoires from about 730 donors and added high-resolution HLA genotyping to study TCR occurrence patterns. Rather than using new phenotypic data, the later analysis identified candidate immune exposures from TCR beta sequences and from how often those sequences occurred across donors. In an earlier analysis of roughly 540 of the donors, high-throughput TCR beta sequencing was used to judge whether each TCR beta V gene segment behaved as functional or pseudogenic. Donor age, sex, ethnicity and CMV serostatus were compiled together with the repertoire data. A later genetic analysis took genome-wide SNP genotypes for about 60% of the roughly 670 donors and used that subset as a discovery cohort. Every repertoire in the discovery cohort had been generated on one and the same sequencing platform. HLA typing included class I and class II loci at four-digit resolution. Typing coverage varied by locus: 629-630 donors for A, B, C, DRB1 and DQB1; roughly 520 for DQA1; more than 600 for DPA1; about 450 for DPB1. Four to six DR-DQ haplotypes were handled as single units for association and clustering, since linkage in the cohort was strong. Among under 450 genotyped donors of the cohort, an average of around 240,000 unique TCR beta nucleotide sequences were sequenced per donor, about a sixth of them non-productive. Here is what the overall study found, with its caveats: CMV serostatus was the only immune exposure information available for the cohort. When HLA alleles, especially DR and DQ, strongly co-occurred, TCR associations were difficult to assign to individual alleles. Three of the identified cytomegalovirus-associated TCR beta chains were confirmed in vitro to be specific for cytomegalovirus antigens. A later analysis found that most CMV-associated TCR beta chains appeared HLA-restricted, with HLA associations seemingly driven largely by CMV exposure. A cluster of highly shared sequence variants was judged likely to be a technical artifact of the sequencing pipeline. The earlier analysis of a few hundred of the donors excluded around 17 rarely observed V segments, including chromosome 9 orphons, because counts were too low. A further reported finding was that TCR beta sequences accurately predicted the HLA-A and HLA-B alleles for most subjects in the first cohort. In a later analysis, HLA-associated TCR beta chains showed more clonal expansion and lower generation probabilities than non-associated chains that were equally common. The study gave a list of 150 to 200 TCR beta chains associated with cytomegalovirus. Roughly uniform sequencing depth across donors was assumed in presence/absence analyses, although this assumption may not hold. Correlated functional status among segregating V segments might reflect linkage disequilibrium, but an unknown experimental factor could not be ruled out. Most TCR sequences were seen in very few donors, while some public TCRs were found in many individuals. At a false discovery rate of 0.05, a later analysis linked roughly 17,000 TCR beta sequences to specific HLA alleles. In a later analysis, TCR association rates were found to vary across HLA loci, with the most associated TCRs seen for DRB1 alleles and the fewest for HLA-C alleles. In a later analysis, several top co-occurrence clusters were reported to appear linked to parvovirus B19, influenza, CMV and Epstein-Barr virus. The authors suggested that the approach could potentially be generalized to other disease states and immunological phenotypes. Because HLA typing was missing for some donors at each locus, association tests included only the typed subset. The classifier was reported to diagnose cytomegalovirus status with high specificity and sensitivity in both the original cohort and the validation cohort. The 87-base-pair reads could not distinguish some IMGT-functional V segments, including TRBV6-2 and TRBV6-3, so those segments were excluded. V-gene and J-gene trimming of TCR beta chains was associated with a missense DCLRE1C variant in a later genetic analysis, and the association was replicated in an independent cohort. In this cohort, only TCR beta chains were sequenced, and detectable features were limited by the absence of alpha or paired-chain data. Compared with the roughly 670-donor mean, donors in an Asian-associated ancestry cluster had fewer N-insertions in productive TCRs, according to a later genetic analysis. An earlier analysis of around 600 of the donors showed that most TCR beta V segments appeared in productive rearrangements either about 90% or about 30% of the time, which broadly matched IMGT annotations.

Receptor amplification or capture employed the immunoSEQ multiplex PCR assay. For the multiplex PCR, a mixture combining 60 forward primers for TCR Vbeta segments and 13 reverse primers for TCR Jbeta segments was used. A multiplex PCR assay on genomic DNA amplified the CDR3 region of rearranged TCR beta genes. Amplified TCR beta libraries were sequenced as 87-base-pair reads on the Illumina HiSeq System. The original methods were these. A later analysis counted tens of millions of unique TCR beta chains across the 640 or so repertoires, and 10 million to 11 million of these chains were shared by at least two donors. Raw reads were error-corrected and collapsed into unique sequences by a nearest-neighbor algorithm in which closely related sequences were merged to remove PCR and sequencing errors. V, D and J gene segments were assigned by aligning CDR3 sequences to IMGT reference sequences. For a sequence to be retained, a match of at least six nucleotides to both a V gene segment and a J gene segment was required. A rearrangement was called productive if the CDR3 had no stop codons and remained in frame with V and J, and every other rearrangement was called non-productive. Following IMGT convention, CDR3 was defined as the stretch from the second conserved V-encoded cysteine up to the conserved J-encoded phenylalanine. Sequences without an unambiguous match to a single V gene segment were excluded from the earlier analysis of several hundred of the donors. In an earlier analysis of approximately 590 of the donors, a V segment was called functional when productive rearrangements were above 56.7%, and segregating when the standard deviation between donors exceeded 5%. A statistical classification framework was built to diagnose cytomegalovirus status from the catalog of TCR beta chain sequences. In a later analysis, TCR nucleotide sequences were compared against IMGT/GENE-DB human TR gene sequences so that V and J genes could be assigned. In a later analysis, CDR3 sequences and most-parsimonious VDJ recombination scenarios were assigned using the TCRdist pipeline. In a later analysis, each TCR beta chain was defined by its CDR3 amino acid sequence together with its V-gene family, and reads lacking a unique V-gene family were excluded. To address suspected cross-contamination and a sequencing artifact, a later analysis removed 550 to 750 highly shared, low-generation-probability nucleotide sequences. In a later analysis, a clonal expansion index was calculated for each public chain from normalized within-repertoire ranks of inferred template counts. In a later analysis, generation probabilities were computed with a VDJ recombination model fitted to out-of-frame rearrangements, and the resulting probabilities were checked against IGoR. In a later analysis, hypergeometric tests were used to score TCR-TCR, TCR-HLA and TCR-CMV co-occurrence, with a repertoire-size bias correction applied to TCR pairs. To estimate false discovery rates, a later analysis permuted the HLA or CMV assignments 20 times. In a later analysis, co-occurring TCRs were grouped using DBSCAN, and TCRdist sequence similarity was added for clustering within HLA-allele-positive subsets. Repertoires with fewer than 30,000 or more than 120,000 public chains, plus five repertoires with anomalous nucleotide sharing, were excluded from co-occurrence clustering. Not all clones reach the TCRdb copy of this immuneACCESS table, which keeps in-frame sequences only. Checked studies attribute under half of the gap to unresolved V genes and leave the rest unexplained. V, J and clone size were drawn from that table, and D and trimming were deduced from the DNA. This sample is represented by around 59,000 clones; 65% to 90% of them were singletons. Of the sample, more than 1.5% is held by the ten largest clones.

In total, about 650 healthy bone marrow donors made up the cohort. At the time of sampling, every cohort member was nominally healthy, though immune exposures that went unrecorded were likely present. CMV serostatus was recorded as positive for about 300 and negative for about 50% of the roughly 700 cohort members, whereas no CMV serostatus was recorded for the donor in question. A peripheral blood sample was provided by each donor, and peripheral blood mononuclear cells were used for TCR beta sequencing. Genomic DNA extraction from the blood cell samples was performed with the Qiagen DNeasy Blood Extraction Kit. Concerning this clone: Its specific antigen is unknown. Per-base quality was not reported, and no clone a single base away is much larger than it.

CDR1 and CDR2, looked up from the germline V gene, are SGHTA and FQGNSA. From cysteine to phenylalanine, the CDR3 is 15 amino acids long. The DNA shown is the 45-base CDR3, in frame from base 1. Germline trimming: 1 base from V, 7 bases from J; junction bases outside gene matches: 1. The sequenced material came from PBMCs. Here the chain combines TRBV7-2 and TRBJ1-6; 10 bases in the junction line up with TRBD1. The source is a human donor in good health. The nucleotide sequence is TGTGCCAGCAGCTTAGGGGGACAGGGGAATTCACCCCTCCACTTT. This codes for CASSLGGQGNSPLHF.